These 23 T cell receptor beta chains share one sample of origin, sequenced in a study of shared clonotypes between healthy human individuals. The protocol was immunoSEQ multiplex PCR, while the TCRdb copy is restricted to in-frame clones and leaves out a portion. Of approximately 1,000,000 clones in the sample, 78% were seen once. The sample was memory CD4+ T cells from PBMCs. Noted subset: CD45RA-negative fraction. Receptors were obtained from a young man in good health. Some clones in this sample may be carry-over from other donors' samples.

Details on this clone: The sample carries other DNA sequences with the same CDR3. V usage is TRBV7-2 and J usage is TRBJ2-1; possibly TRBD2 for D (5 bases). The V gene lost 3 bases and the J gene lost 10 bases, with 10 bases spanning the gap. The CDR3 consists of 12 residues. Germline V gene lookup returns CDR1 SGHTA and CDR2 FQGNSA. The CDR3: CASSLYGGEQFF. CDR3 sequence (DNA): TGTGCCAGCAGCTTGTACGGAGGCGAGCAGTTCTTC.

With regard to this clone: At one boundary the junction diverges from the germline segment, which might be a read error. This chain connects TRBV10-3 to TRBJ1-4; D unclear. The CDR3 loop spans 15 amino acids. Germline assignment: CDR1 ENHRY and CDR2 SYGVKD. This CDR3 is CAISESWAGGEKLLF. CDR3 coding DNA: TGTGCCATCAGTGAGTCTTGGGCAGGCGGTGAAAAACTGCTTTTT.

This chain joins TRBV9 and TRBJ2-1, with D possibly matching TRBD2 (5 bases). V was pared by 3 bases and J by 10 bases, with 20 bases between. CDR3 length: 15 amino acids. Germline CDR1 SGDLS, CDR2 YYNGEE. The CDR3 coding sequence is TGTGCCAGCAGCGGGTTGGGCTCCTCTCCGGGAGAGCAGTTCTTC. It specifies CASSGLGSSPGEQFF.

This clone was counted a single time. Other DNA sequences in the sample encode the same CDR3. V is TRBV27 and J is TRBJ2-3; D not resolved. Trimming pared 2 bases from V and 2 bases from J, leaving 5 bases between. This CDR3 has 13 residues. Per germline, CDR1 MNHEY and CDR2 SMNVEV (reference sequence). For the CDR3, the DNA is TGTGCCAGCAGTTTACTAGACACAGATACGCAGTATTTT. Its translation is CASSLLDTDTQYF.

There are a few counts of this clone. The same CDR3 is also encoded by other DNA sequences in this sample. J is TRBJ2-3 and V is TRBV2, with TRBD2 matching over 10 bases. Germline CDR1 SNHLY, CDR2 FYNNEI. The V and J ends lost 4 bases and 1 base, in that order; junction bases with no gene match: 5. The CDR3 runs to 16 residues. For the CDR3, the DNA is TGTGCCAGCAGTGGAGCGGGAGGGCCTGGCACAGATACGCAGTATTTT. This encodes CASSGAGGPGTDTQYF. Variable domain in full (rest from reference TRBV2 and TRBJ2-3): EPEVTQTPSHQVTQMGQEVILRCVPISNHLYFYWYRQILGQKVEFLVSFYNNEISEKSEIFDDQFSVERPDGSNFTLKIRSTKLEDSAMYFCASSGAGGPGTDTQYFGPGTRLTVL.

The gene calls are TRBV7-9 and TRBJ2-3, with D hard to call. The V and J ends lost 5 bases and 10 bases respectively, with 13 bases between them. CDR3 length equals 12 residues. Germline V gives CDR1 SEHNR, CDR2 FQNEAQ (reference sequence). The CDR3 region has the DNA TGTGCCAGCAGCCCCCGACTGGGGTCGCAGTATTTT. Protein product: CASSPRLGSQYF.

The J gene is TRBJ1-4, the V gene TRBV30; D may be TRBD1 (5 bases). This CDR3 spans 15 amino acids. Per the germline V gene, CDR1 is GTSNPN and CDR2 is SVGIG (reference sequence). The ends were cut back, 3 bases at V and 8 bases at J, with 19 bases in the middle. The CDR3 nucleotides read TGTGCCTGGAGCCAAACGGGTATCTGGGACGAAAAACTGTTTTTT. Its translation: CAWSQTGIWDEKLFF.

The chain couples TRBV11-2 to TRBJ2-7; weak D call: TRBD2 (5 bases). CDR1 is SGHAT, CDR2 FQNNGV, per germline. CDR3 length equals 14 residues. The ends were cut back, 5 bases at V and 5 bases at J, with 16 bases in the middle. The CDR3 region is CASSPRGNLNEQYF. CDR3 in DNA: TGTGCCAGCAGCCCCCGAGGGAACCTCAACGAGCAGTACTTC.

Worth noting for this clone: The junction does not match germline at one end; this may be a read error. The chain is built from TRBV5-4 and TRBJ2-2; TRBD1 is a possible D gene (7 bases). This CDR3 region has 14 residues. CDR1 and CDR2 (germline): SGHNT, YYREEE (reference sequence). Here the CDR3 reads CVSSRRGDTGELFF. CDR3 sequence (DNA): TGTGTCAGCTCGCGCAGGGGGGACACCGGGGAGCTGTTTTTT. Using reference TRBV5-4 and TRBJ2-2 for the parts outside the CDR3, the full variable domain is ETGVTQSPTHLIKTRGQQVTLRCSSQSGHNTVSWYQQALGQGPQFIFQYYREEENGRGNFPPRFSGLQFPNYSSELNVNALELDDSALYLCVSSRRGDTGELFFGEGSRLTVL.

This chain connects TRBV5-1 to TRBJ2-3, with 10 bases that match TRBD2. The V gene end was trimmed by 5 bases and the J gene end by 6 bases; junction bases not matched to a gene: 9. The V gene's germline CDR1 is SGHRS and CDR2 YFSETQ. The CDR3 contains 15 residues. The CDR3 sequence: CASRVLAGASDTQYF. CDR3 in DNA: TGCGCCAGCAGGGTTCTAGCGGGAGCAAGCGATACGCAGTATTTT. Supplemented by reference TRBV5-1 and TRBJ2-3, the full variable domain reads KAGVTQTPRYLIKTRGQQVTLSCSPISGHRSVSWYQQTPGQGLQFLFEYFSETQRNKGNFPGRFSGRQFSNSRSEMNVSTLELGDSALYLCASRVLAGASDTQYFGPGTRLTVL.

This chain connects TRBV18 to TRBJ2-7; TRBD1 aligns across 7 bases. This CDR3 contains 13 residues. The germline gives CDR1 KGHSH, CDR2 LQKENI. V shed 4 bases, J shed 3 bases, and the junction held 3 bases outside the gene matches. The CDR3: CASSQDRHYEQYF. In nucleotides, the CDR3 is TGTGCCAGCTCACAGGACAGGCACTACGAGCAGTACTTC.

This chain joins TRBV9 and TRBJ2-7, with TRBD1 matching 8 bases. CDR3 length: 14 residues. J lost 3 bases, V lost 4 bases, and 6 bases had no gene match. Germline values: CDR1 SGDLS, CDR2 YYNGEE. The CDR3 DNA reads as TGTGCCAGCAGCCAAGGGACAGGACGCTACGAGCAGTACTTC. Amino acid sequence: CASSQGTGRYEQYF.

Details on this clone: One junction end does not reproduce the germline sequence, and a read error may be involved. This sequence joins TRBV6-5 and TRBJ2-1; 10 nucleotides line up with TRBD2. The V gene's germline CDR1 is MNHEY and CDR2 SVGAGI. The CDR3 contains 15 residues. The chain's CDR3 is CASSHSSGGYNEQFF. Here the CDR3 DNA reads TGTGCCAGCAGTCACTCTAGCGGGGGTTACAATGAGCAGTTCTTC.

This chain uses TRBV19 with TRBJ1-5; perhaps TRBD1 as D (6 bases). Per the germline V gene, CDR1 is LNHDA and CDR2 is SQIVND (reference sequence). V was clipped by 10 bases and J by 0 bases, with 10 bases between them. This CDR3 region has 13 residues. The CDR3: CATGHVSNQPQHF. The CDR3 bases are TGTGCCACGGGACACGTTAGCAATCAGCCCCAGCATTTT. Based on the CDR3 plus reference TRBV19 and TRBJ1-5, the full variable domain is DGGITQSPKYLFRKEGQNVTLSCEQNLNHDAMYWYRQDPGQGLRLIYYSQIVNDFQKGDIAEGYSVSREKKESFPLTVTSAQKNPTAFYLCATGHVSNQPQHFGDGTRLSIL.

This chain joins TRBV6-1 and TRBJ2-1; TRBD2 aligns across 10 bases. Germline V gene lookup returns CDR1 MNHNS and CDR2 SASEGT. V gave up 8 bases and J gave up 4 bases; unmatched junction bases: 8. The CDR3 runs to 15 residues. The CDR3 sequence is CASALGLALYNEQFF. As DNA, the CDR3 is TGTGCCAGCGCCCTGGGACTAGCGCTATACAATGAGCAGTTCTTC.

This chain uses TRBV6-5 with TRBJ2-7, with no clear D. The V and J ends lost 5 bases and 2 bases respectively, with 13 bases between them. This CDR3 spans 14 amino acids. In germline, CDR1 is MNHEY, CDR2 SVGAGI. The CDR3 DNA sequence: TGTGCCAGCAGTCAAGGTCCCGGTACCTACGAGCAGTACTTC. It specifies CASSQGPGTYEQYF.

This clone was observed many times. The chain couples TRBV5-6 to TRBJ2-7; 7 nucleotides align to TRBD1. Unmatched junction bases numbered 2, after V lost 4 bases and J lost 4 bases. Germline CDR1 is SGHDT and CDR2 is YYEEEE. This CDR3 has 12 amino acids. DNA of the CDR3: TGTGCCAGCAGCCGACAGGGTTACGAGCAGTACTTC. It yields the protein CASSRQGYEQYF.

The rearrangement uses TRBV7-3 and TRBJ2-3; D gene uncertain. Trimming took off 0 bases at V and 3 bases at J, with 7 bases between the two ends. The CDR3 sequence is 14 residues long. CDR1 is SGHTA and CDR2 is FQGTGA in the germline V gene. CDR3 in DNA: TGTGCCAGCAGCTTAACTCCGCGAACAGATACGCAGTATTTT. As protein: CASSLTPRTDTQYF.

The rearrangement uses TRBV28 and TRBJ1-5, with D tentatively TRBD1 (5 bases). Germline CDR1 reads MDHEN; CDR2 reads SYDVKM. Trimming shortened V by 7 bases and J by 3 bases, and 22 bases separated the two germline ends. The CDR3 covers 17 residues. The CDR3 reads CASTQGMGRGDNQPQHF. In DNA form, the CDR3 reads TGTGCCAGCACCCAGGGCATGGGGAGAGGTGACAATCAGCCCCAGCATTTT.

In the case of this clone: Other nucleotide sequences from this sample produce the same CDR3. The chain uses TRBV9 and TRBJ1-1; D ambiguous. The CDR3 covers 14 residues. V lost 0 bases and J lost 1, with 7 bases in between. Per germline, CDR1 SGDLS and CDR2 YYNGEE. Here the CDR3 DNA reads TGTGCCAGCAGCGTAGGCGCAGCGAACACTGAAGCTTTCTTT. As protein: CASSVGAANTEAFF.

A single count supports this clone. V gene TRBV27 combines with J gene TRBJ2-1; no firm D call. This CDR3 has 15 amino acids. Germline CDR1 MNHEY, CDR2 SMNVEV (reference sequence). V was shortened by 6 bases and J by 0 bases, with 12 bases between the two germline ends. The CDR3 DNA reads as TGTGCCAGCAGGCAGACCCCCTTCTCCTACAATGAGCAGTTCTTC. Translating gives CASRQTPFSYNEQFF.

A few counts support this clone. The chain's CDR3 is CASSVLAAPYNEQFF. The CDR3 DNA reads as TGTGCCAGCAGTGTCCTAGCGGCCCCCTACAATGAGCAGTTCTTC. The rearrangement joins TRBV2 to TRBJ2-1; 7 positions agree with TRBD2. Germline-derived CDR1 and CDR2 are SNHLY and FYNNEI. The CDR3 runs to 15 residues. Unmatched junction bases numbered 5, after V lost 4 bases and J lost 2 bases.

The V call is TRBV29-1, the J call TRBJ2-7; either TRBD1 or TRBD2 may supply D (5 bases each). Trimming cost V 8 bases and J 5 bases, with 10 bases left between them. The V gene's germline CDR1 is SQVTM and CDR2 ANQGSEA. The CDR3 covers 10 residues. CDR3 nucleotides: TGCAGCTTCGGGGACGACGAGCAGTACTTC. Protein: CSFGDDEQYF.